The 21 T cell receptor beta chains given below trace back to one sample, sequenced in a study of Graves' ophthalmopathy and Graves' hyperthyroidism. Scientists amplified the TCR beta CDR3 regions from RNA transcripts. The authors performed first-round RT-PCR with HTBI primers and then a second-round multiplex PCR. From the multiplex PCR reads, TCRdb called clonotypes with MiXCR, one entry per CDR3 protein. The sample comprises about 200,000 distinct CDR3 sequences, over 25% of which are singletons, and 8.5% to 9.5% rests with the top ten. Material for sequencing was peripheral blood. The origin of the receptors is a man aged 50 to 59 with Graves' ophthalmopathy.

The V and J genes are TRBV7-2 and TRBJ2-5, with 7 bases matching TRBD2. Germline CDR1 SGHTA, CDR2 FQGNSA. The CDR3 covers 13 residues. After removal of 8 bases from V and 2 bases from J, the junction contained 5 bases not matched to a gene. In nucleotides, the CDR3 is TGTGCCAGCGGTCTAGCGGATCAAGAGACCCAGTACTTC. It specifies CASGLADQETQYF.

This clonotype was seen repeatedly, ten times or more. The chain links TRBV12-3 or TRBV12-4 to TRBJ2-2; 9 nucleotides match TRBD1. This CDR3 is built from 15 residues. Germline trimming cut 5 bases from V and 8 bases from J; bases unmatched to any gene: 9. For the CDR3, the DNA is TGTGCCAGCAGTCCCCGGACAGGGGTTGTGGGGGAGCTGTTTTTT. Translation gives CASSPRTGVVGELFF.

This clonotype was observed many times. V usage is TRBV19 and J usage is TRBJ2-2; TRBD2 might be the D (6 bases). The V gene lost 8 bases and the J gene lost 6 bases, with 19 bases spanning the gap. CDR1 is LNHDA, CDR2 SQIVND, per germline (reference sequence). The CDR3 is made up of 15 amino acids. CDR3 region: CASSTTSSGAGELFF. The CDR3 nucleotides read TGTGCCAGTTCTACAACTAGCTCGGGGGCCGGGGAGCTGTTTTTT.

There are many counts of this clonotype. This chain links TRBV5-1 with TRBJ1-6, with 8 bases fitting TRBD1. From germline, CDR1 is SGHRS and CDR2 YFSETQ. The CDR3 covers 16 residues. Losses at the gene ends were 2 bases for V and 6 bases for J; bases not matched to a gene: 7. The CDR3 reads CASSLNTGGGNSPLHF. CDR3 nucleotide sequence: TGCGCCAGCAGCTTAAACACAGGGGGAGGTAATTCACCCCTCCACTTT. Full variable domain (missing parts from reference TRBV5-1 and TRBJ1-6): KAGVTQTPRYLIKTRGQQVTLSCSPISGHRSVSWYQQTPGQGLQFLFEYFSETQRNKGNFPGRFSGRQFSNSRSEMNVSTLELGDSALYLCASSLNTGGGNSPLHFGNGTRLTVT.

This clonotype was picked up many times. The chain employs TRBV28 and TRBJ2-6; TRBD1 aligns across 9 bases. There are 18 residues in the CDR3. Trimming cost V 7 bases and J 2 bases; bases outside gene matches: 12. Germline V gives CDR1 MDHEN, CDR2 SYDVKM. The CDR3 DNA is TGTGCCAGCAACACGTTCGGGACAGGGTATGCTGGGGCCAACGTCCTGACTTTC. Its translation is CASNTFGTGYAGANVLTF. The complete variable domain, with remaining parts taken from reference TRBV28 and TRBJ2-6, reads DVKVTQSSRYLVKRTGEKVFLECVQDMDHENMFWYRQDPGLGLRLIYFSYDVKMKEKGDIPEGYSVSREKKERFSLILESASTNQTSMYLCASNTFGTGYAGANVLTFGAGSRLTVL.

The rearrangement links TRBV7-2 to TRBJ2-7, with TRBD2 as a possible D gene (5 bases). Germline V gene data show CDR1 as SGHTA and CDR2 as FQGNSA. The length of the CDR3 is 13 residues. Trimming left V 5 bases short and J 5 bases short, with 13 bases between. This CDR3 is CASSPRDGDEQYF. The CDR3 bases are TGTGCCAGCAGCCCTAGAGACGGGGACGAGCAGTACTTC.

Many counts were recorded for this clonotype. The chain couples TRBV6-5 to TRBJ1-4; 7 nucleotides align to TRBD1. The germline gives CDR1 MNHEY, CDR2 SVGAGI. V was pared by 1 base and J by 14 bases, with 4 bases of the junction left unmatched. The CDR3 has 12 amino acids. CDR3 sequence: CASSYLGTVLFF. For the CDR3, the DNA is TGTGCCAGCAGTTACTTAGGGACAGTGCTGTTTTTT.

This clonotype was recorded many times. Written as DNA, the CDR3 is TGTGCCACCAAACTCGGGACAGGGGTCTACGAGCAGTACTTC. It encodes CATKLGTGVYEQYF. This chain links TRBV27 with TRBJ2-7, with 10 bases aligning to TRBD1. The CDR3 length is 14 residues. V trimming: 10 bases; J trimming: 3 bases; junction bases outside the gene matches: 9. Germline-derived CDR1 and CDR2 are MNHEY and SMNVEV (reference sequence).

This clonotype has just a few counts. The chain combines TRBV6-1 with TRBJ1-5, with D maybe TRBD1 (6 bases). Per germline, CDR1 MNHNS and CDR2 SASEGT. The CDR3 extends over 13 amino acids. V was shortened by 8 bases and J by 5 bases, with 13 bases between the two germline ends. CDR3 DNA sequence: TGTGCCAGCGGTCAGGGGAACTATCAGCCCCAGCATTTT. Residues: CASGQGNYQPQHF.

This chain uses TRBV15 with TRBJ2-7, with 7 bases that match TRBD1. V trimming: 8 bases; J trimming: 0 bases; junction bases outside the gene matches: 10. CDR3 length: 15 amino acids. The germline CDR1 and CDR2 sequences are LNHNV and YYDKDF (reference sequence). CDR3: CATQETGSSSYEQYF. CDR3 DNA sequence: TGTGCCACCCAAGAGACAGGGTCTAGCTCCTACGAGCAGTACTTC. Full variable domain (outside the CDR3, taken from reference TRBV15 and TRBJ2-7): DAMVIQNPRYQVTQFGKPVTLSCSQTLNHNVMYWYQQKSSQAPKLLFHYYDKDFNNEADTPDNFQSRRPNTSFCFLDIRSPGLGDTAMYLCATQETGSSSYEQYFGPGTRLTVT.

This clonotype was seen ten or more times. V and J are TRBV27 and TRBJ2-7; TRBD2 agrees at 8 bases. The V and J ends lost 0 bases and 0 bases, in that order; junction bases with no gene match: 4. Germline V gene sequence: CDR1 MNHEY, CDR2 SMNVEV (reference sequence). The CDR3 is 16 residues long. CDR3 in DNA: TGTGCCAGCAGTTTATCACGCGGGAGGAGCTCCTACGAGCAGTACTTC. Its translation: CASSLSRGRSSYEQYF.

This clonotype was picked up many times. The chain carries TRBV29-1 and TRBJ2-5; D may be TRBD2 (5 bases). Germline CDR1 and CDR2: SQVTM and ANQGSEA. CDR3 size: 12 residues. V shed 2 bases and J shed 7 bases, with 11 bases lying between them. In DNA, the CDR3 is TGCAGCGTTGAATCAGCTCGGGGGACCCAGTACTTC. This translates into CSVESARGTQYF.

This clonotype was picked up many times. The chain has TRBV27 and TRBJ2-7, with D possibly TRBD1 on 8 matching bases. CDR3 length: 14 residues. Germline values: CDR1 MNHEY, CDR2 SMNVEV (reference sequence). Trimming removed 6 bases from V and 4 bases from J, with 16 bases in between. The CDR3 sequence is CASSLNRGGYEQYF. CDR3 nucleotide sequence: TGTGCCAGCAGCCTTAACAGGGGGGGATACGAGCAGTACTTC.

This clonotype was observed at least ten times. V usage is TRBV28 and J usage is TRBJ2-2, with D possibly TRBD2 on 6 matching bases. CDR3 length: 14 amino acids. Germline CDR1 MDHEN, CDR2 SYDVKM. V shed 3 bases and J shed 5 bases, with 10 bases lying between them. The CDR3 DNA follows: TGTGCCAGCAGTTTGCGGGACTTTACCGGGGAGCTGTTTTTT. Translating gives CASSLRDFTGELFF.

The table lists this clonotype with many counts. DNA for the CDR3: TGTGCTAGTCTCGAGGGCGGTAACACCGGGGAGCTGTTTTTT. Its protein product is CASLEGGNTGELFF. The chain carries TRBV12-5 and TRBJ2-2, with a tentative D call TRBD2 (5 bases). The CDR3 has 14 amino acids. Trimming took off 8 bases at V and 2 bases at J, with 12 bases between the two ends. Per the germline V gene, CDR1 is LGHNT and CDR2 is FRNRAP. Together with reference TRBV12-5 and TRBJ2-2, the CDR3 gives the full variable domain: DARVTQTPRHKVTEMGQEVTMRCQPILGHNTVFWYRQTMMQGLELLAYFRNRAPLDDSGMPKDRFSAEMPDATLATLKIQPSEPRDSAVYFCASLEGGNTGELFFGEGSRLTVL.

The chain links TRBV6-1 to TRBJ2-5; 8 bases are shared with TRBD2. This CDR3 contains 11 residues. After removal of 6 bases from V and 9 bases from J, the junction contained 3 bases not matched to a gene. The germline V gene has CDR1 MNHNS and CDR2 SASEGT. The CDR3 loop is CASRRGAAQYF. CDR3 DNA sequence: TGTGCCAGCAGGCGGGGGGCCGCCCAGTACTTC.

This clonotype was counted ten times or more. The rearrangement joins TRBV12-3 or TRBV12-4 to TRBJ1-1; 10 bases are shared with TRBD1. The CDR3 extends over 13 amino acids. V lost 4 bases and J lost 5; bases outside the gene matches: 1. As DNA, the CDR3 is TGTGCCAGCAGTTGGGACAGGGGAACTGAAGCTTTCTTT. Its translation: CASSWDRGTEAFF.

Ten or more counts support this clonotype. The chain carries TRBV15 and TRBJ2-5; D possibly uses TRBD1 or TRBD2 (6 bases each). CDR1 and CDR2 from the germline V gene are LNHNV and YYDKDF (reference sequence). The CDR3 has 14 residues. V was shortened by 0 bases and J by 5 bases, with 10 bases between the two germline ends. CDR3 sequence (DNA): TGTGCCACCAGCAGAGATCCCGGGGGCGAGACCCAGTACTTC. Amino acids: CATSRDPGGETQYF. Supplemented by reference TRBV15 and TRBJ2-5, the full variable domain reads DAMVIQNPRYQVTQFGKPVTLSCSQTLNHNVMYWYQQKSSQAPKLLFHYYDKDFNNEADTPDNFQSRRPNTSFCFLDIRSPGLGDTAMYLCATSRDPGGETQYFGPGTRLLVL.

In its sample, this clonotype was seen many times. The rearrangement joins TRBV18 to TRBJ1-2; possible D gene TRBD1, 5 bases. CDR1 and CDR2 (germline): KGHSH, LQKENI. Trimming shortened V by 1 base and J by 2 bases, and 8 bases separated the two germline ends. This CDR3 contains 14 residues. CDR3 amino acids: CASSPQGINYGYTF. The CDR3 DNA follows: TGTGCCAGCTCACCACAGGGGATAAACTATGGCTACACCTTC.

V usage is TRBV6-2 or TRBV6-3 and J usage is TRBJ1-1; D might be TRBD1 (5 bases). The germline CDR1 and CDR2 sequences are MNHEY and SVGEGT. This CDR3 contains 13 residues. Trimming shortened V by 6 bases and J by 0 bases, and 8 bases separated the two germline ends. This chain's CDR3 is CASSGALNTEAFF. CDR3 DNA sequence: TGTGCCAGCAGCGGGGCCCTGAACACTGAAGCTTTCTTT.

V usage is TRBV20-1 and J usage is TRBJ1-1, with D possibly TRBD1 on 6 matching bases. The CDR3 length is 13 residues. Germline lookup yields CDR1 DFQATT and CDR2 SNEGSKA (reference sequence). V gave up 5 bases and J gave up 3 bases, with 13 bases separating them. In DNA, the CDR3 is TGCAGTGCTCTCACGGACAGATACACTGAAGCTTTCTTT. It translates to CSALTDRYTEAFF.